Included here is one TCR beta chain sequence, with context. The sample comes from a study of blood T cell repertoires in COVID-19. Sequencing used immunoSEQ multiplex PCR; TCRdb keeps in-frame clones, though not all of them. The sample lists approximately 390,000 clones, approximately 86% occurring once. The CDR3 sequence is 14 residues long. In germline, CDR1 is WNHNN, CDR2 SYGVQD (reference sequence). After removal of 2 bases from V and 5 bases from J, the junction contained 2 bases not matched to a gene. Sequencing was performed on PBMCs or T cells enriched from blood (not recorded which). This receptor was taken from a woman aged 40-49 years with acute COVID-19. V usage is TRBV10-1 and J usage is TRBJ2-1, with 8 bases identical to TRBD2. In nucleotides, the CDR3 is TGCGCCAGCAGTGAGAGCGGGGGCCACAATGAGCAGTTCTTC. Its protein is CASSESGGHNEQFF.